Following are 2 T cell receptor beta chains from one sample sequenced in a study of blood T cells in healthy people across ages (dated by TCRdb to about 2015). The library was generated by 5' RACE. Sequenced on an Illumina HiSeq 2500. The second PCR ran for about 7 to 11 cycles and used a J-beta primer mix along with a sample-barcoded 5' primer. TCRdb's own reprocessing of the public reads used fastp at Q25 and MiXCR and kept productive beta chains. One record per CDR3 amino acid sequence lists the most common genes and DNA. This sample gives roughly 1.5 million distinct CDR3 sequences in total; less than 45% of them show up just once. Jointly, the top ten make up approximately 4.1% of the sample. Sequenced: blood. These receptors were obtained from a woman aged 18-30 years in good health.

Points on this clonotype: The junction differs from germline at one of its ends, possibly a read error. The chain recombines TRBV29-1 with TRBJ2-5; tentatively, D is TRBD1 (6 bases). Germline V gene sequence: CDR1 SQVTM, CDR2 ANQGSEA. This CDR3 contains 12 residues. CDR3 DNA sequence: TGCGGCGTTGTGGGACAACCAGAGACCCAGTACTTC. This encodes CGVVGQPETQYF.

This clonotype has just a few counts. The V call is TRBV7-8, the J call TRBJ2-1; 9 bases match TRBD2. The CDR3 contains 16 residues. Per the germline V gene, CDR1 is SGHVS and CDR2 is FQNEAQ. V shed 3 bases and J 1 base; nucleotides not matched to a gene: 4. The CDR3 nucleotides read TGTGCCAGCAGCTTTTACCTAGCGGGGTCCTACAATGAGCAGTTCTTC. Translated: CASSFYLAGSYNEQFF.